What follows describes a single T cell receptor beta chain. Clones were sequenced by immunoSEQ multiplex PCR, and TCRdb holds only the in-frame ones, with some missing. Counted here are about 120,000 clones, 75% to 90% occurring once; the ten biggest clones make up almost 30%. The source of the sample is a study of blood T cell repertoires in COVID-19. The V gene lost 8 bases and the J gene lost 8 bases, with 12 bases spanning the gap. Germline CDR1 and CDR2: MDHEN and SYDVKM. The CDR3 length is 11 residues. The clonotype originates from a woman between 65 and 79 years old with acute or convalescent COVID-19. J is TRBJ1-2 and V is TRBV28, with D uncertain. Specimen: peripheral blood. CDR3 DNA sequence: TGTGCCAGCCATCGGTCTGCCGGCTACACCTTC. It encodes CASHRSAGYTF.